The clone carrying this T cell receptor beta chain was observed at least ten times. The record originates from a study of T-cell memory formation after mild COVID-19. In TCRdb, the 5' RACE reads were re-called with MiXCR into one record per CDR3 protein. The data hold approximately 13,000 distinct CDR3 sequences, with around 15% observed a single time. Germline CDR1 LGHNA, CDR2 YSLEER. With 1 base clipped from V and 2 bases from J, the junction kept 4 bases outside the gene matches. This CDR3 has 15 residues. The sequencing input was PBMCs or a T cell subset sorted from them (not recorded which). The clonotype was recovered from a man younger than 30 who had mild COVID-19 (a few samples of this study predate the infection). Cell type and time point are not known. This chain links TRBV4-3 with TRBJ2-7; TRBD1 matches at 8 bases. The CDR3 DNA reads TGCGCCAGCAGCCAAGGGACAGGGAAGGCCTACGAGCAGTACTTC. This encodes CASSQGTGKAYEQYF.